Below, 18 T cell receptor beta chains from the same sample are listed, as sequenced in a study of cytomegalovirus exposure and HLA in healthy donors. Primers for the PCR totalled 60 Vbeta and 13 Jbeta. Measured with immunoSEQ multiplex PCR; TCRdb has only the in-frame clones, and not every one. The sample has roughly 190,000 clones, 60% to 80% seen once. The specimen sequenced was PBMCs. All receptors derive from a woman aged 18-29 years in good health and CMV-seronegative.

The V and J genes are TRBV7-9 and TRBJ1-1; 10 bases align to TRBD1. Germline V gives CDR1 SEHNR, CDR2 FQNEAQ (reference sequence). V shed 2 bases, J shed 5 bases, and the junction held 5 bases outside the gene matches. The CDR3 has 15 amino acids. The CDR3 loop reads CASSLRQGAGTEAFF. CDR3 DNA sequence: TGTGCCAGCAGCTTACGACAGGGGGCAGGAACTGAAGCTTTCTTT.

This chain joins TRBV21-1 and TRBJ1-5; TRBD1, the table's D call, lacks a check against the DNA. TRBV21-1 is a pseudogene. The CDR3 totals 18 residues. The CDR3 DNA reads as TGTGCCAGCACCGGGGACAGGGGTCTGATAAGGGGCAATCAGCCCCAGCATTTT. Protein: CASTGDRGLIRGNQPQHF.

V is TRBV28 and J is TRBJ2-2, with D uncertain. Germline V gives CDR1 MDHEN, CDR2 SYDVKM. Trimming took off 6 bases at V and 3 bases at J, with 17 bases between the two ends. The CDR3 loop spans 16 amino acids. CDR3 sequence: CASSHARFVDTGELFF. Here the CDR3 DNA reads TGTGCCAGCAGCCACGCCCGGTTTGTGGACACCGGGGAGCTGTTTTTT.

The V call is TRBV5-8, the J call TRBJ2-7; D ambiguous. V was trimmed by 0 bases and J by 2 bases, leaving 12 bases between them. This CDR3 has 15 amino acids. In germline, CDR1 is SGHTS, CDR2 YDEGEE. The CDR3 bases are TGTGCCAGCAGCTTGGATCGCACACCGACCTACGAGCAGTACTTC. Protein sequence: CASSLDRTPTYEQYF.

The table lists this clone with a few counts. The V gene is TRBV29-1, the J gene TRBJ2-1; unclear D gene. V lost 3 bases and J lost 7, with 7 bases in between. Looked up from germline, CDR1 is SQVTM and CDR2 is ANQGSEA. CDR3 size: 11 residues. The CDR3 is CSVERENEQFF. The CDR3 coding sequence is TGCAGCGTTGAGAGAGAGAATGAGCAGTTCTTC.

This sequence joins TRBV30 and TRBJ2-7; 8 bases agree with TRBD2. This CDR3 comprises 16 residues. V was clipped by 0 bases and J by 3 bases; unmatched bases: 10. Germline V lookup: CDR1 GTSNPN, CDR2 SVGIG (reference sequence). The CDR3 here is CAWSVETGGPGYEQYF. The CDR3 nucleotides are TGTGCCTGGAGTGTAGAAACGGGAGGGCCTGGCTACGAGCAGTACTTC.

A few counts support this clone. The chain is built from TRBV7-2 and TRBJ2-7; 9 nucleotides agree with TRBD2. Per germline, CDR1 SGHTA and CDR2 FQGNSA. The CDR3 loop spans 15 amino acids. The junction had 8 bases not matched to a gene; V was cut back by 5 bases and J by 3 bases. CDR3 protein: CASSLRLAENYEQYF. For the CDR3, the DNA is TGTGCCAGCAGCCTCCGACTAGCGGAAAACTACGAGCAGTACTTC.

The chain is built from TRBV5-1 and TRBJ1-3, with D possibly being TRBD1 (5 bases). Between the trimmed V and J ends, which lost 5 bases and 0 bases, there was a span of 18 bases. The CDR3 is 17 residues long. Germline CDR1 is SGHRS and CDR2 is YFSETQ. The CDR3 DNA is TGCGCCAGCAGTCAAACGGCAGGGATCGGCTCTGGAAACACCATATATTTT. Its translation: CASSQTAGIGSGNTIYF.

In its sample, this clone was seen once. V is TRBV10-1 and J is TRBJ2-2; 9 positions agree with TRBD2. The CDR3 length is 15 residues. Trimming at V came to 3 bases and at J to 4 bases, leaving 3 bases not matched to a gene. Per the germline V gene, CDR1 is WNHNN and CDR2 is SYGVQD (reference sequence). CDR3 residues: CASSDGGGVTGELFF. CDR3 DNA sequence: TGCGCCAGCAGTGATGGCGGGGGGGTCACCGGGGAGCTGTTTTTT.

The V and J genes are TRBV7-8 and TRBJ2-7, with unresolved D. The CDR3 runs 13 residues. The V end was cut by 1 base, the J end by 4 bases, with 8 bases between. Germline V gene data show CDR1 as SGHVS and CDR2 as FQNEAQ. This chain's CDR3 is CASSLGAGYEQYF. DNA of the CDR3: TGTGCCAGCAGCTTAGGAGCAGGTTACGAGCAGTACTTC. Together with reference TRBV7-8 and TRBJ2-7, the CDR3 gives the full variable domain: GAGVSQSPRYKVAKRGQDVALRCDPISGHVSLFWYQQALGQGPEFLTYFQNEAQLDKSGLPSDRFFAERPEGSVSTLKIQRTQQEDSAVYLCASSLGAGYEQYFGPGTRLTVT.

V is TRBV28 and J is TRBJ1-5, with 7 bases matching TRBD1. Germline V CDR1 and CDR2: MDHEN, SYDVKM. Trimming took 5 bases from V and 4 from J; bases not matched to a gene: 8. The CDR3 loop spans 15 amino acids. The DNA of the CDR3 is TGTGCCAGCAGTCCGGGTTCAGGGGGTAATCAGCCCCAGCATTTT. Its protein is CASSPGSGGNQPQHF.

This chain links TRBV7-2 with TRBJ2-7; D may be TRBD2 (6 bases). The V gene's germline CDR1 is SGHTA and CDR2 FQGNSA. V dropped 1 base and J dropped 0 bases, with 7 bases sitting between them. This CDR3 is 14 amino acids long. The CDR3 DNA is TGTGCCAGCAGCTTAGGCGGGAACTCCTACGAGCAGTACTTC. This sequence encodes CASSLGGNSYEQYF.

The CDR3 sequence is CASSNRQATNEKLFF. Written as DNA, the CDR3 is TGTGCCAGCAGCAACAGACAGGCAACTAATGAAAAACTGTTTTTT. This sequence joins TRBV2 and TRBJ1-4, with D maybe TRBD1 (6 bases). CDR1 SNHLY and CDR2 FYNNEI come from the germline V gene. The CDR3 contains 15 residues. V was pared by 6 bases and J by 0 bases, with 11 bases between.

The chain links TRBV18 to TRBJ1-2, with 8 bases that match TRBD1. There are 15 residues in the CDR3. V shed 2 bases and J 3 bases; nucleotides not matched to a gene: 5. Germline-derived CDR1 and CDR2 are KGHSH and LQKENI. The CDR3 spells CASSPGQGMDYGYTF. Here the CDR3 DNA reads TGTGCCAGCTCACCAGGACAGGGTATGGACTATGGCTACACCTTC.

The chain combines TRBV29-1 with TRBJ2-5, with TRBD1 matching 7 bases. CDR1 is SQVTM, CDR2 ANQGSEA, per germline. Germline trimming cut 1 base from V and 0 bases from J; bases unmatched to any gene: 5. The CDR3 runs to 15 residues. CDR3 sequence reads: CSVEGFGQDQETQYF. The CDR3 DNA sequence: TGCAGCGTTGAAGGATTTGGACAGGACCAAGAGACCCAGTACTTC.

This chain links TRBV14 with TRBJ2-7; possibly TRBD2 for D (7 bases). V dropped 0 bases and J dropped 5 bases, with 14 bases sitting between them. Germline CDR1 and CDR2: SGHDN and FVKESK. The CDR3 runs to 15 residues. The DNA for the CDR3 is TGTGCCAGCAGCCAAGATTTGGGCGGGGGCGACGAGCAGTACTTC. As protein: CASSQDLGGGDEQYF.

The chain carries TRBV19 and TRBJ1-6; D might be TRBD1 (6 bases). CDR3 length equals 15 residues. Germline CDR1 and CDR2: LNHDA and SQIVND (reference sequence). V lost 0 bases, J lost 8 bases, and 11 bases lay in between. The CDR3 DNA is TGTGCCAGTAGTATAGAAGGCAGGGGCGATTCACCCCTCCACTTT. As protein: CASSIEGRGDSPLHF.

The rearrangement joins TRBV21-1 to TRBJ1-1. TRBV21-1 is noted as a pseudogene. This CDR3 is built from 19 residues. CDR3 nucleotides: TGTGCCAGCAGCTCCTCCTCGGGGCAGGGAGGGTTGGTGAACACTGAAGCTTTCTTT. Translation gives CASSSSSGQGGLVNTEAFF.